This is a list of T cell receptor beta chains from one sample in a study of cytomegalovirus exposure and HLA in healthy donors. Sequencing was performed with immunoSEQ multiplex PCR; in TCRdb, only in-frame clones are kept and a portion is missing. Of around 160,000 clones listed, over 65% were seen once; the top ten hold roughly 2.7%. Material for sequencing was PBMCs. The receptors originated from a middle-aged woman in good health and CMV-seropositive. The CDR3 runs from the conserved cysteine through the conserved F or W. The D gene is left open where the match is weak. Size values are once, few and many counts, or a class for expanded clones, and some rows have none.

CDR3aa,CDR3nt,len,j_gene,abundance,v_gene,d_gene
CASSHQQGEAFF,TGTGCCAGCAGCCATCAACAGGGGGAAGCTTTCTTT,12,TRBJ1-1,-,TRBV7-8,TRBD1
CASSLTGTPTDTQYF,TGTGCCAGCAGTTTGACAGGCACCCCCACAGATACGCAGTATTTT,15,TRBJ2-3,few,TRBV6-5,-
CASSDRGSYNSPLHF,TGTGCCAGCAGTGACAGGGGTTCCTATAATTCACCCCTCCACTTT,15,TRBJ1-6,-,TRBV6-1,-
CASSEQGGGANVLTF,TGTGCCAGTAGTGAGCAGGGCGGCGGGGCCAACGTCCTGACTTTC,15,TRBJ2-6,-,TRBV19,-
CASSPGLVGEQYF,TGTGCCAGCAGTCCGGGACTAGTTGGGGAGCAGTACTTC,13,TRBJ2-7,-,TRBV27,TRBD2
CASSRPRSGNYNEQFF,TGCGCCAGCAGCCGCCCGAGAAGCGGGAACTACAATGAGCAGTTCTTC,16,TRBJ2-1,few,TRBV4-1,TRBD2
CAISESGGNQPQHF,TGTGCCATCAGTGAGTCGGGCGGGAATCAGCCCCAGCATTTT,14,TRBJ1-5,-,TRBV10-3,-
CASSLRPGQGNNEQFF,TGTGCCAGCAGCTTGAGACCGGGACAGGGGAACAATGAGCAGTTCTTC,16,TRBJ2-1,once,TRBV5-8,TRBD1
CASSLDRGDETQYF,TGCGCCAGCAGCCTCGACAGGGGGGACGAGACCCAGTACTTC,14,TRBJ2-5,-,TRBV5-1,TRBD1
CASSLDRVNTEAFF,TGTGCCAGCAGCTTAGACCGGGTAAACACTGAAGCTTTCTTT,14,TRBJ1-1,-,TRBV11-1,-
CASSVGSSYEQYF,TGTGCCAGCAGCGTCGGGAGCTCCTACGAGCAGTACTTC,13,TRBJ2-7,-,TRBV9,-
CASSLQVDQPQHF,TGCGCCAGCAGCTTGCAGGTAGATCAGCCCCAGCATTTT,13,TRBJ1-5,-,TRBV5-1,-
CSSSFQGKDTEAFF,TGTTCCAGCAGCTTCCAGGGAAAGGACACTGAAGCTTTCTTT,14,TRBJ1-1,-,TRBV7-9,-
CASSFEGLQETQYF,TGTGCCAGCAGTTTTGAGGGTTTGCAAGAGACCCAGTACTTC,14,TRBJ2-5,-,TRBV27,-
CASSPLAGSPADTQYF,TGTGCCAGCAGCCCACTAGCGGGGTCCCCTGCAGATACGCAGTATTTT,16,TRBJ2-3,-,TRBV9,TRBD2
CASSLGPSNEQFF,TGTGCCAGCAGCTTAGGCCCTAGTAATGAGCAGTTCTTC,13,TRBJ2-1,-,TRBV7-2,-
CASSLRELEEQFF,TGTGCCAGCAGCTTACGAGAGTTAGAGGAGCAGTTCTTC,13,TRBJ2-1,few,TRBV7-9,-